These 31 T cell receptor beta chains share one sample of origin, sequenced in a study of blood T cells in healthy people across ages. Sample-barcoded 5' priming and a J-beta primer mix drove a second PCR of roughly 6 to 12 cycles. TCRdb processed the 5' RACE reads anew with MiXCR; each CDR3 protein has one entry. Among 1.5 million to 2 million distinct CDR3 sequences listed, approximately 30% were seen once. Sequenced input: blood. The receptors stem from a woman aged 25 to 45 in good health.

This clonotype was recorded many times. The CDR3 sequence is CASSQELEGAGEQYF. The CDR3 bases are TGCGCCAGCAGCCAAGAACTTGAGGGAGCGGGAGAGCAGTACTTC. V usage is TRBV4-3 and J usage is TRBJ2-7; 7 nucleotides line up with TRBD2. The germline gives CDR1 LGHNA, CDR2 YSLEER. This CDR3 is 15 amino acids long. Losses at the gene ends were 0 bases for V and 7 bases for J; bases not matched to a gene: 9.

This clonotype was seen a handful of times. The gene calls are TRBV2 and TRBJ1-2; D gene ambiguous. Trimming removed 1 base from V and 4 bases from J, with 7 bases in between. Germline assignment: CDR1 SNHLY and CDR2 FYNNEI. This CDR3 spans 13 amino acids. CDR3 nucleotides: TGTGCCAGCAGTGAAGGGGGTGTCTATGGCTACACCTTC. It specifies CASSEGGVYGYTF. The variable domain in full, with the rest retrieved from reference TRBV2 and TRBJ1-2, is EPEVTQTPSHQVTQMGQEVILRCVPISNHLYFYWYRQILGQKVEFLVSFYNNEISEKSEIFDDQFSVERPDGSNFTLKIRSTKLEDSAMYFCASSEGGVYGYTFGSGTRLTVV.

In the case of this clonotype: With a much larger clone just one base away, this may be a read error. The chain uses TRBV7-2 and TRBJ2-5, with 8 positions matching TRBD2. From germline, CDR1 is SGHTA and CDR2 FQGNSA. The CDR3 is 13 amino acids. The CDR3 DNA sequence: TGTGCCAGCAGCGTAGCGGGGATAGAGACCCAGTACTTC. It specifies CASSVAGIETQYF.

The V call is TRBV9, the J call TRBJ2-5; TRBD2 matches 11 bases. J gave up 11 bases and V 0 bases, and 9 bases lay outside the gene matches. Germline CDR1 is SGDLS and CDR2 is YYNGEE. The CDR3 runs 15 residues. The CDR3 DNA reads as TGTGCCAGCAGCGTAGAGCTAGCGGGGGGCAATGAGCAGTACTTC. As protein: CASSVELAGGNEQYF. The full variable domain, with the rest looked up from reference TRBV9 and TRBJ2-5, is DSGVTQTPKHLITATGQRVTLRCSPRSGDLSVYWYQQSLDQGLQFLIQYYNGEERAKGNILERFSAQQFPDLHSELNLSSLELGDSALYFCASSVELAGGNEQYFGPGTRLLVL.

The rearrangement links TRBV18 to TRBJ2-7; possible D gene TRBD1, 6 bases. Trimming took 6 bases from V and 4 from J, leaving 13 bases between them. Germline V gives CDR1 KGHSH, CDR2 LQKENI. The CDR3 length is 13 residues. Here the CDR3 DNA reads TGTGCCAGCTCGACGGGACACACTTACGAGCAGTACTTC. Its translation: CASSTGHTYEQYF.

Note on this clonotype: Possible read error: a much larger clone is one base away. The genes are TRBV20-1 and TRBJ1-1, with 8 bases lining up with TRBD1. There are 13 residues in the CDR3. Germline V gene data show CDR1 as DFQATT and CDR2 as SNEGSKA (reference sequence). The CDR3 sequence: CGALAGGDTEAFF. CDR3 coding DNA: TGCGGGGCCCTCGCAGGGGGCGACACTGAAGCTTTCTTT.

The chain recombines TRBV11-2 with TRBJ2-4, with D possibly matching TRBD2 (5 bases). Deletions cut 0 bases from V and 13 bases from J, with 13 bases between. The CDR3 is made up of 13 amino acids. Germline V gene lookup returns CDR1 SGHAT and CDR2 FQNNGV. The CDR3 DNA sequence: TGTGCCAGCAGCTTAGAATCTACGGGAACCCAGTACTTC. Its translation is CASSLESTGTQYF.

The chain couples TRBV6-1 to TRBJ1-5, with D possibly TRBD1 on 6 matching bases. This CDR3 comprises 17 residues. The germline V gene encodes CDR1 MNHNS and CDR2 SASEGT. Deletions cut 5 bases from V and 3 bases from J, with 20 bases between. CDR3: CASSMSGGSDDNQPQHF. In nucleotides, the CDR3 is TGTGCCAGCAGTATGAGTGGGGGCAGTGATGACAATCAGCCCCAGCATTTT.

The CDR3 here is CASSSTQRPNTEAFF. The CDR3 coding sequence is TGTGCCAGCAGCTCAACACAGAGACCGAACACTGAAGCTTTCTTT. V usage is TRBV7-9 and J usage is TRBJ1-1, with D unresolved. With 4 bases removed from V and 1 base from J, the gap between germline ends came to 13 bases. The germline V gene encodes CDR1 SEHNR and CDR2 FQNEAQ (reference sequence). The CDR3 is made up of 15 amino acids.

V and J are TRBV9 and TRBJ2-2; 7 bases are a match to TRBD1. CDR3 length: 15 residues. Germline CDR1 and CDR2: SGDLS and YYNGEE. Trimming cost V 7 bases and J 0 bases; bases outside gene matches: 6. CDR3 sequence (DNA): TGTGCCAGCCAAGGACAGGAAACGAACACCGGGGAGCTGTTTTTT. Residues: CASQGQETNTGELFF. Filled out from reference TRBV9 and TRBJ2-2, the complete variable domain reads DSGVTQTPKHLITATGQRVTLRCSPRSGDLSVYWYQQSLDQGLQFLIQYYNGEERAKGNILERFSAQQFPDLHSELNLSSLELGDSALYFCASQGQETNTGELFFGEGSRLTVL.

Ten or more counts support this clonotype. This chain uses TRBV5-6 with TRBJ2-3; possibly TRBD2 for D (6 bases). CDR3 length: 14 residues. CDR1 SGHDT and CDR2 YYEEEE come from the germline V gene. The V gene lost 5 bases and the J gene lost 1 base, with 11 bases spanning the gap. CDR3 nucleotide sequence: TGTGCCAGCAGGCCGGGACTTCGCACAGATACGCAGTATTTT. Encoded protein: CASRPGLRTDTQYF.

The V and J genes are TRBV12-3 or TRBV12-4 and TRBJ2-2, with TRBD2 identical over 8 bases. The CDR3 is 14 residues long. Trimming removed 6 bases from V and 7 bases from J; junction bases left unmatched: 7. The CDR3 reads CASSRTSRHGELFF. The CDR3 DNA is TGTGCCAGCAGCCGGACTAGCCGTCACGGGGAGCTGTTTTTT.

This clonotype occurred once. The chain has TRBV30 and TRBJ2-5; the D gene is possibly TRBD1 (6 bases). Germline loops: CDR1 GTSNPN, CDR2 SVGIG (reference sequence). V lost 3 bases and J lost 11, with 19 bases in between. This CDR3 is 13 amino acids long. The CDR3 loop is CAWRKQGSLGQYF. The CDR3 DNA is TGTGCCTGGAGAAAACAGGGTAGCCTCGGGCAGTACTTC.

The chain has TRBV12-3 or TRBV12-4 and TRBJ1-3; D may be TRBD1 (6 bases). V lost 7 bases and J 8 bases, leaving 18 bases between the germline ends. The CDR3 spans 14 residues. This CDR3 is CASTPVQGEYTIYF. In DNA, the CDR3 is TGTGCCAGCACCCCCGTACAGGGAGAATACACCATATATTTT.

This clonotype was recorded at least ten times. J is TRBJ2-7 and V is TRBV10-3; possibly TRBD1 for D (5 bases). The CDR3 extends over 16 amino acids. The V gene's germline CDR1 is ENHRY and CDR2 SYGVKD. V was clipped by 2 bases and J by 0 bases, with 14 bases between them. CDR3 DNA sequence: TGTGCCATCAGTGAGGAAGTGGGGCATAGCTCCTACGAGCAGTACTTC. It is translated as CAISEEVGHSSYEQYF.

The rearrangement joins TRBV27 to TRBJ1-5; D unclear. The germline CDR1 and CDR2 sequences are MNHEY and SMNVEV (reference sequence). The CDR3 spans 14 residues. V was pared by 4 bases and J by 4 bases, with 11 bases between. CDR3 loop: CASSSDGFNQPQHF. The CDR3 DNA is TGTGCCAGCAGTTCCGACGGATTTAATCAGCCCCAGCATTTT.

The rearrangement joins TRBV20-1 to TRBJ1-6; TRBD1 matches 12 bases. The V gene's germline CDR1 is DFQATT and CDR2 SNEGSKA (reference sequence). V shed 3 bases and J 10 bases; nucleotides not matched to a gene: 13. The CDR3 totals 17 residues. CDR3 residues: CSASPPKGTGGISPLHF. In DNA form, the CDR3 reads TGCAGTGCTAGCCCACCGAAAGGGACAGGGGGCATCTCACCCCTCCACTTT.

The table lists this clonotype with a few counts. Here the CDR3 DNA reads TGTGCCAGCTCACGTATATCGACTAGCGGCACAGATACGCAGTATTTT. The encoded protein is CASSRISTSGTDTQYF. V usage is TRBV18 and J usage is TRBJ2-3; 8 bases match TRBD2. J lost 1 base, V lost 4 bases, and 7 bases had no gene match. Germline values: CDR1 KGHSH, CDR2 LQKENI. This CDR3 region has 16 residues. The variable domain in full, with the rest retrieved from reference TRBV18 and TRBJ2-3, is NAGVMQNPRHLVRRRGQEARLRCSPMKGHSHVYWYRQLPEEGLKFMVYLQKENIIDESGMPKERFSAEFPKEGPSILRIQQVVRGDSAAYFCASSRISTSGTDTQYFGPGTRLTVL.

The V gene is TRBV30, the J gene TRBJ1-5; TRBD1 might be the D (5 bases). Trimming took off 4 bases at V and 2 bases at J, with 12 bases between the two ends. This CDR3 comprises 14 residues. Germline V gives CDR1 GTSNPN, CDR2 SVGIG (reference sequence). In nucleotides, the CDR3 is TGTGCCTGGAATTTCGGGGGTGGCAATCAGCCCCAGCATTTT. This gives the protein CAWNFGGGNQPQHF.

The rearrangement joins TRBV9 to TRBJ2-1; TRBD2 is a possible D gene (7 bases). The CDR3 consists of 16 residues. V was cut by 3 bases and J by 11 bases, with 24 bases left in between. Germline CDR1 and CDR2: SGDLS and YYNGEE. The CDR3 reads CASSAGASGGGQQQFF. Here the CDR3 DNA reads TGTGCCAGCAGCGCAGGGGCTAGTGGCGGGGGCCAGCAGCAGTTCTTC.

This clonotype was counted only a few times. The chain is built from TRBV29-1 and TRBJ1-2; TRBD1 is a possible D gene (5 bases). CDR3 length: 13 residues. From germline, CDR1 is SQVTM and CDR2 ANQGSEA. Trimming pared 7 bases from V and 4 bases from J, leaving 16 bases between. The CDR3 region is CSATPGAGYGYTF. CDR3 DNA: TGCAGCGCCACTCCTGGGGCGGGCTATGGCTACACCTTC.

Comments on this clonotype: The junction does not match germline at one end; this may be a read error. This CDR3 reads CASGDYSYNGQFF. The CDR3 DNA reads TGTGCCAGCGGGGACTACTCCTACAATGGGCAGTTCTTC. The chain couples TRBV6-2 or TRBV6-3 to TRBJ2-1, with TRBD2 matching over 7 bases. CDR3 size: 13 residues. From germline, CDR1 is MNHEY and CDR2 SVGEGT.

The chain is built from TRBV9 and TRBJ2-3; tentative D call: TRBD2 (6 bases). The length of the CDR3 is 15 residues. The germline V gene encodes CDR1 SGDLS and CDR2 YYNGEE. The V end was cut by 0 bases, the J end by 5 bases, with 13 bases between. CDR3 region: CASSVDGTHRDTQYF. CDR3 coding DNA: TGTGCCAGCAGCGTAGATGGGACTCACCGAGATACGCAGTATTTT.

Many counts were recorded for this clonotype. The junction departs from germline at one end; a sequencing error may be responsible. The chain recombines TRBV7-2 with TRBJ2-7; D gene unclear. Germline CDR1 is SGHTA and CDR2 is FQGNSA. This CDR3 spans 11 amino acids. CDR3 sequence (DNA): TGTTCCAGCAGCTTAGGTTACGAGCAGTACTTC. This encodes CSSSLGYEQYF.

This clonotype was recorded a few times. This chain links TRBV25-1 with TRBJ2-5; D may be TRBD2 (5 bases). Trimming removed 3 bases from V and 0 bases from J, with 11 bases in between. CDR1 and CDR2 from the germline V gene are MGHDK and SYGVNS. This CDR3 has 15 residues. The CDR3 reads CASSDGEYDQETQYF. For the CDR3, the DNA is TGTGCCAGCAGTGACGGGGAATATGACCAAGAGACCCAGTACTTC.

This clonotype was observed a single time. This chain uses TRBV12-5 with TRBJ1-2, with 12 bases aligning to TRBD1. CDR1 and CDR2 (germline): LGHNT, FRNRAP. Trimming at V came to 6 bases and at J to 5 bases, leaving 13 bases not matched to a gene. This CDR3 comprises 17 residues. The CDR3, as DNA: TGTGCTAGTGGACCGGGACAGGGGGCTTGGGTTAGGTATGGCTACACCTTC. Its translation is CASGPGQGAWVRYGYTF.

This chain uses TRBV7-2 with TRBJ2-4; perhaps TRBD2 as D (7 bases). The J call may be in error: the DNA end matches TRBJ2-7 better. The CDR3 is 15 amino acids. CDR1 and CDR2 (germline): SGHTA, FQGNSA. CDR3 bases: TGTGCCAGCACCCAAGGAGGGGGGAGGGGCCACGAGCAGTACTTC. Its protein is CASTQGGGRGHEQYF.

V is TRBV29-1 and J is TRBJ2-3; tentative D call: TRBD2 (6 bases). CDR1 and CDR2 (germline): SQVTM, ANQGSEA. Trimming removed 4 bases at V and 4 bases at J, with 15 bases between. The length of the CDR3 is 14 residues. The CDR3 region is CSVGGRDHADTQYF. CDR3 DNA: TGCAGCGTTGGTGGGCGGGATCATGCAGATACGCAGTATTTT.

A few counts support this clonotype. The chain carries TRBV20-1 and TRBJ2-3; D call uncertain. The CDR3 is made up of 13 amino acids. V was clipped by 6 bases and J by 2 bases, with 12 bases between them. The germline V gene encodes CDR1 DFQATT and CDR2 SNEGSKA (reference sequence). The CDR3 spells CSAPTHNTDTQYF. CDR3 sequence (DNA): TGCAGTGCCCCAACCCATAACACAGATACGCAGTATTTT.

The chain links TRBV3-1 to TRBJ2-4, with 14 nucleotides matching TRBD2. The J call may be faulty, since TRBJ2-5 better matches the DNA end. Germline CDR1 reads LGHDT; CDR2 reads YNNKEL (reference sequence). CDR3 length equals 16 residues. The CDR3 sequence is CASSQGTSGRTGTQYF. As DNA, the CDR3 is TGTGCCAGCAGCCAAGGGACTAGCGGGAGGACCGGGACCCAGTACTTC.

This clonotype was seen a few times. The V gene is TRBV11-2, the J gene TRBJ2-7, with unresolved D. The germline gives CDR1 SGHAT, CDR2 FQNNGV. Trimming left V 5 bases short and J 2 bases short, with 13 bases between. The CDR3 totals 14 residues. The CDR3 loop reads CASSQQAPTYEQYF. The DNA for the CDR3 is TGTGCCAGCAGCCAGCAGGCACCGACCTACGAGCAGTACTTC.